The T cell receptor (beta chain) described here comes from a study of T cells in localized non-small cell lung cancer. The germline V and J ends were trimmed by 1 base and 0 bases, with 11 bases remaining between them. CDR1 is SGHRS, CDR2 YFSETQ, per germline. The CDR3 consists of 15 residues. Concerning this clone itself: Its antigen is still unknown. Other DNA sequences in this sample translate to the same CDR3.

Findings of the study overall: One tumor region alone was sequenced, and heterogeneity therefore remains possible.

Assay: immunoSEQ multiplex PCR; the TCRdb copy retains only in-frame clones and omits some. The sample holds 20,000 to 25,000 clones, roughly nine tenths seen once. The V and J genes are TRBV5-1 and TRBJ2-7; D is perhaps TRBD1 (5 bases). This sample comprised PBMCs, obtained before any cancer treatment. The clonotype originates from a man between 40 and 70 years old with stage II squamous cell lung carcinoma. The CDR3 DNA is TGCGCCAGCAGCTTGACAGGCCTACGCTCCTACGAGCAGTACTTC. Translation gives CASSLTGLRSYEQYF.